The TCR beta chain described here comes from a study of post-analysis software for immune sequencing data. Study-level background: Relapsing-remitting, secondary progressive and progressive-relapsing multiple sclerosis courses were included.

Each TCR beta cDNA library carried unique molecular identifiers. MiXCR was run by TCRdb on the PCR reads, yielding one entry per CDR3 protein. Of 750,000 to 950,000 distinct CDR3 sequences in the sample, approximately 53% were seen once. In regard to this clonotype: Antigen specificity is unknown.

The study's findings and limits: Multiple sclerosis was associated with a significant reduction in normalized Chao1 diversity relative to controls. Samples from a shared batch, those prepared together, strongly co-clustered by F measure.

Sequenced input: blood. This clonotype originated in a girl aged 5-17 years with multiple sclerosis.

CDR3: CASSDRGAGANVLTF. In nucleotides, the CDR3 is TGCGCCAGCAGCGACCGGGGGGCTGGGGCCAACGTCCTGACTTTC. The rearrangement links TRBV5-1 to TRBJ2-6; TRBD2 matches at 7 bases. V lost 4 bases, J lost 2 bases, and 3 bases stayed unmatched. This CDR3 has 15 residues. The germline CDR1 and CDR2 sequences are SGHRS and YFSETQ.